This record looks at one T cell receptor (beta chain) sequence and its context. Its antigen is as yet unknown. The sample is drawn from a study of blood T cells in healthy people across ages. Study results and limitations: The fall in TCR beta diversity per million T cells was roughly linear with age. Strongly correlated with naive T cell percentage was TCR beta diversity.

V was shortened by 4 bases and J by 4 bases, with 10 bases between the two germline ends. Germline CDR1 and CDR2: SGHDN and FVKESK. This CDR3 comprises 13 residues. For the second PCR, which ran for about 7 to 12 cycles, a sample-barcoded 5' primer and a J-beta primer mix were used. TCRdb redid the calling of the 5' RACE reads with MiXCR, one entry per CDR3 protein. The sample contains around 2 million distinct CDR3 sequences, about 39% of which appear only once. The sequenced sample was blood. The origin of this receptor is a human donor in good health. The V and J genes are TRBV14 and TRBJ1-2, with D tentatively TRBD1 (5 bases). The CDR3 protein is CASSRDFIYGYTF. The DNA of the CDR3 is TGTGCCAGCAGCCGGGACTTCATCTATGGCTACACCTTC.